The 13 T cell receptor beta chains in this list originate from one sample, sequenced in a study of blood T cells in healthy people across ages. Sample-barcoded 5' priming and a J-beta primer mix drove a second PCR of about 6 to 12 cycles. TCRdb passed the 5' RACE reads through MiXCR, listing each CDR3 protein once. The sample includes 1 million or so distinct CDR3 sequences, around 43% of them seen just once. The sequencing input was blood. The receptors stem from an older woman in good health.

This clonotype came up once. The rearrangement joins TRBV3-1 to TRBJ1-5, with D possibly matching TRBD1 (5 bases). This CDR3 is 16 amino acids long. The V gene lost 2 bases and the J gene lost 6 bases, with 17 bases spanning the gap. Germline loops: CDR1 LGHDT, CDR2 YNNKEL (reference sequence). CDR3 sequence reads: CASSQSAGPRIQPQHF. CDR3 DNA sequence: TGTGCCAGCAGCCAATCGGCGGGGCCCCGCATTCAGCCCCAGCATTTT.

The chain couples TRBV27 to TRBJ2-1; either TRBD1 or TRBD2 may fit D (5 bases each). Trimming took 5 bases from V and 8 from J, leaving 16 bases between them. Germline CDR1 and CDR2: MNHEY and SMNVEV (reference sequence). The CDR3 covers 14 residues. The CDR3 loop is CASSPRERGYEQFF. In DNA form, the CDR3 reads TGTGCCAGCAGTCCCCGAGAGAGGGGTTATGAGCAGTTCTTC.

This chain links TRBV30 with TRBJ2-4, with 10 bases fitting TRBD1. Trimming removed 1 base from V and 13 bases from J; junction bases left unmatched: 13. The CDR3 runs to 15 residues. Germline loops: CDR1 GTSNPN, CDR2 SVGIG (reference sequence). The CDR3 is CAWSAGTGANNEQYF. The CDR3 nucleotides read TGTGCCTGGAGTGCAGGGACAGGGGCGAACAATGAGCAGTACTTC.

V and J are TRBV3-1 and TRBJ2-7; 9 positions match TRBD1. This CDR3 contains 16 residues. Germline V gene data show CDR1 as LGHDT and CDR2 as YNNKEL (reference sequence). J gave up 5 bases and V 1 base, and 9 bases lay outside the gene matches. CDR3 nucleotides: TGTGCCAGCAGCCAAGCGACTGGGACAGGGCTCCACGAGCAGTACTTC. Translation gives CASSQATGTGLHEQYF.

This chain joins TRBV9 and TRBJ1-5; 9 bases align to TRBD1. The CDR3 length is 17 residues. The V gene end was trimmed by 4 bases and the J gene end by 9 bases; junction bases not matched to a gene: 17. The germline V gene encodes CDR1 SGDLS and CDR2 YYNGEE. The CDR3 here is CASSPSPGTGTMGPQHF. CDR3 nucleotides: TGTGCCAGCAGCCCGAGTCCCGGGACAGGGACGATGGGGCCCCAGCATTTT.

In this sample, this clonotype turned up a few times. The gene calls are TRBV4-1 and TRBJ2-7; TRBD2 aligns across 7 bases. The V gene end was trimmed by 7 bases and the J gene end by 7 bases; junction bases not matched to a gene: 7. Germline lookup yields CDR1 MGHRA and CDR2 YSYEKL. The CDR3 runs to 12 residues. The CDR3 sequence: CASKTSTNEQYF. The CDR3 DNA sequence: TGCGCCAGCAAGACTAGCACCAATGAGCAGTACTTC.

The CDR3 DNA is TGTGCCAGCAGTGGTACAGGGGGCGGACAGCCCCAGCATTTT. Translating gives CASSGTGGGQPQHF. The chain recombines TRBV25-1 with TRBJ1-5, with 9 positions matching TRBD1. J was trimmed by 7 bases and V by 4 bases; bases with no gene match: 5. This CDR3 has 14 amino acids. Germline loops: CDR1 MGHDK, CDR2 SYGVNS.

The J gene is TRBJ2-1, the V gene TRBV7-2, with 14 bases identical to TRBD2. The CDR3 covers 16 residues. V was clipped by 4 bases and J by 7 bases; unmatched bases: 6. Germline CDR1 is SGHTA and CDR2 is FQGNSA. The CDR3 loop is CASSSSTSGRGNEQFF. CDR3 DNA: TGTGCCAGCAGCTCCTCGACTAGCGGGAGGGGTAATGAGCAGTTCTTC.

The chain joins TRBV12-5 to TRBJ2-1; 10 bases are shared with TRBD2. The DNA end is more similar to TRBJ2-7, so the J call may be wrong. The CDR3 contains 14 residues. Germline loops: CDR1 LGHNT, CDR2 FRNRAP. CDR3 residues: CASELAGLGNEQYF. CDR3 in DNA: TGTGCTAGTGAACTAGCGGGATTAGGCAATGAGCAGTACTTC.

The chain recombines TRBV7-9 with TRBJ2-7, with 9 nucleotides matching TRBD1. Trimming at V came to 5 bases and at J to 4 bases, leaving 12 bases not matched to a gene. The CDR3 is 16 residues long. The germline V gene has CDR1 SEHNR and CDR2 FQNEAQ (reference sequence). The CDR3 sequence: CASSPPSTGGLYEQYF. The CDR3 DNA sequence: TGTGCCAGCAGCCCCCCGTCGACAGGGGGACTGTACGAGCAGTACTTC.

The chain has TRBV5-1 and TRBJ2-5; TRBD2 aligns across 9 bases. Germline V CDR1 and CDR2: SGHRS, YFSETQ. The CDR3 sequence is 15 residues long. Trimming removed 0 bases from V and 0 bases from J; junction bases left unmatched: 0. The CDR3 here is CASSLGLADQETQYF. The CDR3 nucleotides are TGCGCCAGCAGCTTGGGACTAGCGGACCAAGAGACCCAGTACTTC.

This clonotype appeared a single time. The chain uses TRBV27 and TRBJ2-3; the match to TRBD2 covers 9 bases. With V trimmed by 4 bases and J by 3 bases, 5 bases remained unmatched. There are 15 residues in the CDR3. Looked up from germline, CDR1 is MNHEY and CDR2 is SMNVEV (reference sequence). CDR3 sequence (DNA): TGTGCCAGCAGTTCCGGACTAGCGCGAACAGATACGCAGTATTTT. Translating it yields CASSSGLARTDTQYF.

This clonotype turned up a few times. The rearrangement uses TRBV20-1 and TRBJ1-2; TRBD1 aligns across 8 bases. The CDR3 is made up of 16 amino acids. V dropped 2 bases and J dropped 6; count of bases not matched to a gene: 14. CDR1 is DFQATT and CDR2 is SNEGSKA in the germline V gene (reference sequence). The CDR3 reads CSARRTGNRYGDGYTF. The DNA of the CDR3 is TGCAGTGCTAGAAGGACAGGGAATAGGTACGGGGATGGCTACACCTTC.